The sequence of this T cell receptor beta chain was determined in a study of tumor-infiltrating lymphocytes in primary liver carcinoma. The input was 450 to 550 ng total RNA; TCR beta cDNA was made from it with a constant-region primer. Three rounds of nested multiplex PCR with slightly modified ARM-PCR produced TCR beta libraries. Primers for the first two PCR rounds were TRBV1-TRBV30 forward primers and a C-beta reverse primer (approximately 10 cycles per round). TCRdb redid the calling of the multiplex PCR reads with MiXCR, one entry per CDR3 protein. The data hold roughly 100,000 distinct CDR3 sequences, with roughly 80% observed a single time. In the case of this clonotype: What it binds is not known. The conserved final phenylalanine or tryptophan is absent from the CDR3, which likely points to a read error.

Study-wide points: The study found only about 7-25% of top clones in all five tumor regions. Tumor-blood pairs (like tumor-adjacent pairs) overlapped less than tumor region pairs did.

From germline, CDR1 is MGHDK and CDR2 SYGVNS. V gave up 4 bases and J gave up 3 bases, with 9 bases separating them. The CDR3 totals 14 residues. Scientists recovered RNA and DNA together from around 20-30 mg of unsorted bulk tissue. Surgeons treated the primary liver carcinoma of the patients by surgical resection. The specimen sequenced was liver tumor tissue from sampling region 3. Subset of the sample: tumor region T3, left-lateral pole. The receptor's source is a man between 35 and 55 years old with primary liver carcinoma and hepatitis B virus infection. The rearrangement uses TRBV25-1 and TRBJ2-2; D gene ambiguous. CDR3: CASSGQLHTGELFL. The CDR3 nucleotides read TGTGCCAGCAGTGGGCAGCTTCACACCGGGGAGCTGTTTCTT.